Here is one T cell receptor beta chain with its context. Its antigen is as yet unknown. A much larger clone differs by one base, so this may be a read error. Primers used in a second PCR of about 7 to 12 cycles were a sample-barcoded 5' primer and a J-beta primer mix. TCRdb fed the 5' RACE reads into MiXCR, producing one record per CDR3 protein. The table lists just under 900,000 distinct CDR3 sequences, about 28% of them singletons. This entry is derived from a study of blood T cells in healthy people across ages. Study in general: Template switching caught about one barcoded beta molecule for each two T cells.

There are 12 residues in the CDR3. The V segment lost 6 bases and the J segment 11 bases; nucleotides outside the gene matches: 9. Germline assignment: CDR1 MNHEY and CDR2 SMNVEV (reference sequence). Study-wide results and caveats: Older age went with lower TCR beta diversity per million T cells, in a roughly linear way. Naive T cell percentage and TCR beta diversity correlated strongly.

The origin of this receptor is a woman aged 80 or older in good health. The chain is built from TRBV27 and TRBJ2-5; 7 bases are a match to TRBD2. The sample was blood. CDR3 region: CASRGGPSGQYF. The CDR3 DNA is TGTGCCAGCAGGGGAGGGCCCTCCGGGCAGTACTTC.